Presented here are 7 T cell receptor beta chains from one specimen sequenced in a study of blood T cell repertoires in COVID-19. Method: immunoSEQ multiplex PCR; TCRdb's copy keeps in-frame clones and lacks some. The data contain about 230,000 clones, around 92% of them singletons. Material for sequencing was PBMCs or T cells enriched from blood (not recorded which). These receptors originate from a woman aged 25-40 years with acute COVID-19.

Only a few counts were recorded for this clone. CDR3 amino acids: CAWGTGTRRYEQYF. The CDR3 coding sequence is TGTGCCTGGGGTACCGGGACACGGAGATACGAGCAGTACTTC. The chain uses TRBV30 and TRBJ2-7, with D possibly TRBD1 on 6 matching bases. CDR1 GTSNPN and CDR2 SVGIG come from the germline V gene (reference sequence). Between the trimmed V and J ends, which lost 5 bases and 4 bases, there was a span of 18 bases. This CDR3 contains 14 residues.

The rearrangement links TRBV4-3 to TRBJ1-1, with D possibly TRBD1 on 5 matching bases. Germline CDR1 reads LGHNA; CDR2 reads YSLEER. V lost 0 bases, J lost 7 bases, and 9 bases lay in between. This CDR3 has 13 amino acids. The CDR3 loop is CASSQDRTNEAFF. The CDR3 coding sequence is TGCGCCAGCAGCCAAGATAGGACAAATGAAGCTTTCTTT.

V gene TRBV18 combines with J gene TRBJ1-2, with 7 positions matching TRBD1. The CDR3 is 16 residues long. Germline lookup yields CDR1 KGHSH and CDR2 LQKENI. Germline trimming cut 3 bases from V and 5 bases from J; bases unmatched to any gene: 12. The CDR3 DNA follows: TGTGCCAGCTCACCGGATTCCGGGACAGCCCTTTATGGCTACACCTTC. It yields the protein CASSPDSGTALYGYTF.

This sequence joins TRBV10-3 and TRBJ1-1; 7 bases line up with TRBD1. The V segment lost 0 bases and the J segment 4 bases; nucleotides outside the gene matches: 5. The CDR3 spans 15 residues. The V gene's germline CDR1 is ENHRY and CDR2 SYGVKD. The CDR3 loop reads CAISESAGGFTEAFF. The CDR3 nucleotides are TGTGCCATCAGTGAGTCGGCAGGGGGTTTCACTGAAGCTTTCTTT.

This chain connects TRBV7-8 to TRBJ1-6; TRBD1 aligns across 7 bases. From germline, CDR1 is SGHVS and CDR2 FQNEAQ. V lost 2 bases, J lost 0 bases, and 13 bases stayed unmatched. The CDR3 loop spans 20 amino acids. CDR3 amino acids: CASSLPRDRTDSSYNSPLHF. CDR3 DNA: TGTGCCAGCAGCTTACCACGGGACAGAACTGATAGCTCCTATAATTCACCCCTCCACTTT.

The rearrangement links TRBV3-1 (or the pseudogene TRBV3-2) to TRBJ2-6, with D maybe TRBD2 (5 bases). The V end was cut by 7 bases, the J end by 2 bases, with 15 bases between. The CDR3 spans 16 residues. CDR1 and CDR2 from the germline V gene are LGHDT and YNNKEL (reference sequence). The CDR3 DNA reads as TGTGCCAGCAACACCCCCGGGGTAACTGGGGCCAACGTCCTGACTTTC. Its translation: CASNTPGVTGANVLTF.

The genes are TRBV30 and TRBJ1-2; possible D gene TRBD1, 5 bases. Germline CDR1 and CDR2: GTSNPN and SVGIG (reference sequence). The CDR3 has 15 residues. Trimming left V 8 bases short and J 4 bases short, with 23 bases between. CDR3 loop: CAGGDEQVPTYGYTF. CDR3 coding DNA: TGTGCCGGGGGGGACGAACAGGTCCCCACCTATGGCTACACCTTC.